Included here is one T cell receptor beta chain sequence, with context. A much larger clone lies one base from this, so it may be a read error. The study amplified the TCR beta CDR3 region from genomic DNA. This amplification was carried out by two rounds of multiplex PCR. For every TRBV and TRBJ gene, a specific primer was used in first-round PCR. TCRdb passed the multiplex PCR reads through MiXCR, listing each CDR3 protein once. The profile shows tens of thousands of distinct CDR3 sequences, 26% of them singletons. This sample stems from a study of prognosis after radiotherapy for stage I lung cancer. Across the whole study: Patients with newly diagnosed primary stage I lung tumors numbered more than 13, with a few others having oligometastatic NSCLC after surgical resection of the primary tumor.

Sequences were derived from PBMCs, sampled before or after stereotactic body radiation therapy (not recorded which). This TCR was recovered from a donor of 50 years or more with non-small cell lung cancer.

The CDR3 DNA follows: TGTGCCAGCCAGCGTTGGGGGGGACTATTGTACACCTTC. This translates into CASQRWGGLLYTF. V and J are TRBV5-8 and TRBJ1-2, with D possibly being TRBD1 (5 bases). Germline V gene lookup returns CDR1 SGHTS and CDR2 YDEGEE. V was pared by 7 bases and J by 11 bases, with 21 bases between. The CDR3 is 13 residues long.